This note documents a single TCR beta chain sequence. Antigen: not known. Staining for CD27 and CD45RA delineated memory subsets for TEMRA sorting. The study sequenced TCR beta in blood CD8+ and CD4+ T cells. The source of the sample is a study of CD8 T cells in Susac syndrome. General study points: Susac-specific public clones numbered more than 15 in total CD8+ repertoires (and 5 or 6 in CD8+ TEMRA repertoires). CD8+ clonal expansion in Susac peaked in TEMRA cells and active patients.

RNA was extracted with the RNeasy kit, and a quantity of 0.5 to 1 ug was reverse transcribed using random hexamers. TCRdb reprocessed the immunoSEQ multiplex PCR reads with MiXCR, giving one entry per CDR3 protein. The sample lists a few thousand distinct CDR3 sequences, under 75% occurring once. Germline V CDR1 and CDR2: KGHSH, LQKENI. CDR3 length: 12 residues. V dropped 3 bases and J dropped 6 bases, with 9 bases sitting between them. Sequenced: CD8+ TEMRA cells from PBMCs. As to subset: FACS-sorted terminally differentiated effector memory CD8+ T cells re-expressing CD45RA (CD8+ TEMRA). J is TRBJ2-7 and V is TRBV18; D gene uncertain. The source of this sequence is a human donor with Susac syndrome. CDR3 coding DNA: TGTGCCAGCTCACCCACTTTGGGCGAGCAGTACTTC. Translated: CASSPTLGEQYF.